The 2 T cell receptor beta chains given below trace back to one sample, sequenced in a study of cytomegalovirus exposure and HLA in healthy donors. The PCR contained 60 Vbeta and 13 Jbeta primers. Clones were read by immunoSEQ multiplex PCR, and TCRdb kept only the in-frame ones, dropping some. The data contain about 140,000 clones, 66% of them singletons. Sequenced input: PBMCs. Receptor source: a human donor in good health.

CDR3 coding DNA: TGTGCCAGCAGTGCCGACAGTAACTATGGCTACACCTTC. Translating it yields CASSADSNYGYTF. This chain links TRBV27 with TRBJ1-2; tentatively, D is TRBD1 (5 bases). The CDR3 loop spans 13 amino acids. Trimming took off 5 bases at V and 1 base at J, with 8 bases between the two ends. Germline CDR1 reads MNHEY; CDR2 reads SMNVEV (reference sequence).

This rearrangement joins TRBV5-4 to TRBJ2-2; 8 bases are shared with TRBD1. The length of the CDR3 is 16 residues. After removal of 4 bases from V and 0 bases from J, the junction contained 5 bases not matched to a gene. Per germline, CDR1 SGHNT and CDR2 YYREEE (reference sequence). CDR3 in amino acids: CASSPRDRSNTGELFF. CDR3 DNA sequence: TGTGCCAGCAGCCCCAGGGACAGGTCGAACACCGGGGAGCTGTTTTTT.